The next 21 T cell receptor beta chains were all read from a single sample in a study of Ad26.COV2.S vaccination and SARS-CoV-2 variants. Indicated treatment: about 20 received Ad26.COV2.S at low or high dose, single or two shots; 5 received placebo; per-sample allocation not given. Each sample was drawn 63 days after the first injection (of vaccine or placebo). TCRdb keeps only in-frame clones here, not all; method: immunoSEQ multiplex PCR. Of about 470,000 clones listed, roughly 91% are singletons. Sequencing used peripheral blood, obtained in a trial of Ad26.COV2.S vaccine versus placebo. Source of these receptors: a person between 18 and 59 years old who received the Ad26.COV2.S COVID-19 vaccine or a placebo.

The chain employs TRBV27 and TRBJ1-2; D uncertain. Germline V gives CDR1 MNHEY, CDR2 SMNVEV (reference sequence). The CDR3 has 14 residues. Trimming pared 2 bases from V and 7 bases from J, leaving 14 bases between. Here the CDR3 reads CASSLSGIYRGYTF. For the CDR3, the DNA is TGTGCCAGCAGTTTAAGTGGGATTTATCGTGGCTACACCTTC.

The chain uses TRBV3-1 (or the pseudogene TRBV3-2) and TRBJ1-5; D not resolved. The length of the CDR3 is 13 residues. Germline-derived CDR1 and CDR2 are LGHDT and YNNKEL (reference sequence). V lost 1 base to trimming and J lost 5 bases, with 6 bases between them. CDR3 protein: CASSQGEDQPQHF. The DNA of the CDR3 is TGTGCCAGCAGCCAAGGAGAAGATCAGCCCCAGCATTTT.

This chain uses TRBV7-2 with TRBJ2-7; the match to TRBD2 covers 8 bases. CDR1 is SGHTA and CDR2 is FQGNSA in the germline V gene. This CDR3 has 11 amino acids. The CDR3 DNA reads TGTGTTGGACTAGCCGCCTACGAGCAGTACTTC. Encoded protein: CVGLAAYEQYF.

The chain uses TRBV7-9 and TRBJ2-3, with D maybe TRBD1 (6 bases). CDR3 length: 12 amino acids. Trimming stripped 4 bases from V and 4 bases from J, with 6 bases between. Germline loops: CDR1 SEHNR, CDR2 FQNEAQ (reference sequence). The CDR3 spells CASSSGADTQYF. The DNA of the CDR3 is TGTGCCAGCAGCTCAGGGGCAGATACGCAGTATTTT.

V and J are TRBV6-2 or TRBV6-3 and TRBJ2-1; maybe TRBD2 (5 bases). Germline assignment: CDR1 MNHEY and CDR2 SVGEGT. The V end lost 2 bases, the J end lost 0 bases, and 11 bases lay between the germline ends. CDR3 length: 16 residues. The CDR3 is CASSYPSGFSYNEQFF. CDR3 nucleotide sequence: TGTGCCAGCAGTTACCCGTCGGGGTTCTCCTACAATGAGCAGTTCTTC.

A single count supports this clone. J is TRBJ2-7 and V is TRBV30; TRBD2 is a possible D gene (5 bases). Looked up from germline, CDR1 is GTSNPN and CDR2 is SVGIG (reference sequence). Trimming removed 8 bases from V and 2 bases from J, with 16 bases in between. The CDR3 is 13 residues long. CDR3 amino acids: CAAARRPAYEQYF. DNA for the CDR3: TGTGCCGCAGCTAGGAGGCCAGCCTACGAGCAGTACTTC.

CDR3: CASSERTGNTGELFF. Written as DNA, the CDR3 is TGTGCCAGCAGCGAAAGGACAGGGAACACCGGGGAGCTGTTTTTT. V is TRBV9 and J is TRBJ2-2; 7 nucleotides line up with TRBD1. Trimming took 3 bases from V and 1 from J; bases not matched to a gene: 3. The germline CDR1 and CDR2 sequences are SGDLS and YYNGEE. The CDR3 is made up of 15 amino acids.

The chain carries TRBV2 and TRBJ1-4; D is undetermined. CDR3 length equals 14 residues. CDR1 is SNHLY, CDR2 FYNNEI, per germline. The ends were cut back, 5 bases at V and 6 bases at J, with 13 bases in the middle. In DNA form, the CDR3 reads TGTGCCAGCAGTAGGTTTTCGAGGGATGAAAAACTGTTTTTT. It codes for CASSRFSRDEKLFF.

V gene TRBV7-2 combines with J gene TRBJ2-2, with 8 bases matching TRBD2. After removal of 5 bases from V and 3 bases from J, the junction contained 5 bases not matched to a gene. This CDR3 is built from 15 residues. Germline loops: CDR1 SGHTA, CDR2 FQGNSA. CDR3 nucleotides: TGTGCCAGCAGCCTGCGGGGGGCCCACACCGGGGAGCTGTTTTTT. The encoded protein is CASSLRGAHTGELFF.

This rearrangement joins TRBV12-5 to TRBJ2-5; possibly TRBD1 for D (5 bases). V was clipped by 1 base and J by 7 bases, with 7 bases between them. The CDR3 is made up of 12 amino acids. Looked up from germline, CDR1 is LGHNT and CDR2 is FRNRAP. The CDR3 loop reads CASGLDRTTQYF. DNA for the CDR3: TGTGCTAGTGGTTTGGACAGGACGACCCAGTACTTC. The entire variable domain, with the rest obtained from reference TRBV12-5 and TRBJ2-5, is as follows: DARVTQTPRHKVTEMGQEVTMRCQPILGHNTVFWYRQTMMQGLELLAYFRNRAPLDDSGMPKDRFSAEMPDATLATLKIQPSEPRDSAVYFCASGLDRTTQYFGPGTRLLVL.

The chain is built from TRBV2 and TRBJ1-5; 11 positions agree with TRBD1. V lost 4 bases, J lost 6 bases, and 5 bases stayed unmatched. This CDR3 has 15 amino acids. The germline V gene encodes CDR1 SNHLY and CDR2 FYNNEI. CDR3 region: CASSGRTGGTQPQHF. The DNA for the CDR3 is TGTGCCAGCAGTGGACGGACAGGGGGCACTCAGCCCCAGCATTTT.

The rearrangement joins TRBV21-1 to TRBJ2-7; whether TRBD1, the table's D call, matches the DNA was not checked. TRBV21-1 corresponds to a pseudogene. The CDR3 totals 17 residues. CDR3 sequence reads: CASSKASDRGGSYEQYF. CDR3 nucleotide sequence: TGTGCCAGCAGCAAAGCATCGGACAGGGGAGGCTCCTACGAGCAGTACTTC.

The chain joins TRBV4-2 to TRBJ2-3; TRBD2 is a possible D gene (6 bases). Germline-derived CDR1 and CDR2 are LGHNA and YNFKEQ. This CDR3 comprises 17 residues. The V gene lost 0 bases and the J gene lost 10 bases, with 23 bases spanning the gap. For the CDR3, the DNA is TGTGCCAGCAGCCAAGAGAAGGCTAGCGAGTGGCCCGGGGCGCAGTATTTT. Protein sequence: CASSQEKASEWPGAQYF.

The chain combines TRBV6-1 with TRBJ2-7; 10 positions match TRBD2. There are 14 residues in the CDR3. V was pared by 4 bases and J by 4 bases, with 4 bases of the junction left unmatched. Germline-derived CDR1 and CDR2 are MNHNS and SASEGT. The CDR3 DNA sequence: TGTGCCAGCAGTGCAGCGGGAGGGGATTACGAGCAGTACTTC. This encodes CASSAAGGDYEQYF.

The chain uses TRBV9 and TRBJ2-3, with TRBD2 matching over 9 bases. Germline lookup yields CDR1 SGDLS and CDR2 YYNGEE. The CDR3 contains 16 residues. V dropped 3 bases and J dropped 0; count of bases not matched to a gene: 5. For the CDR3, the DNA is TGTGCCAGCAGCGCCCGACTAGCGGTGAGCACAGATACGCAGTATTTT. Translation: CASSARLAVSTDTQYF.

This clone was observed a single time. The chain employs TRBV12-3 or TRBV12-4 and TRBJ2-5; 8 bases are shared with TRBD2. The V gene end was trimmed by 6 bases and the J gene end by 2 bases; junction bases not matched to a gene: 2. The CDR3 sequence is 13 residues long. In DNA, the CDR3 is TGTGCCAGCAGGGGGACTAGTCAAGAGACCCAGTACTTC. Protein product: CASRGTSQETQYF.

The CDR3 here is CASSTQGVAGYTF. The CDR3 DNA follows: TGTGCCAGCAGCACCCAGGGGGTTGCTGGCTACACCTTC. The chain joins TRBV5-6 to TRBJ1-2; 7 nucleotides line up with TRBD1. Germline V CDR1 and CDR2: SGHDT, YYEEEE. V shed 4 bases and J 7 bases; nucleotides not matched to a gene: 7. The CDR3 length is 13 residues. The whole variable domain, remainder taken from reference TRBV5-6 and TRBJ1-2, is DAGVTQSPTHLIKTRGQQVTLRCSPKSGHDTVSWYQQALGQGPQFIFQYYEEEERQRGNFPDRFSGHQFPNYSSELNVNALLLGDSALYLCASSTQGVAGYTFGSGTRLTVV.

The chain has TRBV7-8 and TRBJ1-3; the D is unclear. Trimming removed 2 bases from V and 0 bases from J, with 11 bases in between. The CDR3 spans 16 residues. Germline CDR1 reads SGHVS; CDR2 reads FQNEAQ. CDR3 bases: TGTGCCAGCAGCTTATCTGGACCCAGCTCTGGAAACACCATATATTTT. This translates into CASSLSGPSSGNTIYF.

The chain recombines TRBV5-8 with TRBJ1-1; 8 nucleotides match TRBD1. Germline values: CDR1 SGHTS, CDR2 YDEGEE. The ends lost 4 bases at V and 10 bases at J; junction bases unmatched: 6. The CDR3 extends over 12 amino acids. CDR3 amino acids: CASSIQGATAFF. The CDR3 DNA follows: TGTGCCAGCAGCATTCAGGGGGCTACAGCTTTCTTT.

CDR3 loop: CAISESTSDEQYF. The CDR3 nucleotides are TGTGCCATCAGTGAGTCGACTAGCGACGAGCAGTACTTC. The genes are TRBV10-3 and TRBJ2-7, with 8 bases fitting TRBD2. The V gene's germline CDR1 is ENHRY and CDR2 SYGVKD. The CDR3 spans 13 residues. The J segment lost 5 bases and the V segment lost 0 bases, leaving 0 bases of the junction unmatched.

The chain carries TRBV3-1 (or the pseudogene TRBV3-2) and TRBJ2-1, with TRBD2 matching 7 bases. V gave up 0 bases and J gave up 6 bases; unmatched junction bases: 5. Germline CDR1 and CDR2: LGHDT and YNNKEL (reference sequence). The length of the CDR3 is 15 residues. CDR3 coding DNA: TGTGCCAGCAGCCAAGATCTTCGACTAGCCAATGAGCAGTTCTTC. This gives the protein CASSQDLRLANEQFF.